This TCR beta chain was sequenced during a study of vaccination and CD4 T cells after COVID-19. The germline V gene has CDR1 MNHEY and CDR2 SVGAGI. The CDR3 length is 16 residues. Trimming left V 3 bases short and J 1 base short, with 16 bases between. Described treatment: roughly 10-day PBMC culture with coronavirus spike peptide pools or control peptides (ViraFEST assay). Before the COVID-19 pandemic (2011-2018), CD4+ T cells were obtained from the unexposed donor. The Oncomine TCR Beta short-read assay was applied to DNA of cultured CD4+ T cells. Scientists extracted genomic DNA from CD4+ T cells grown in culture. TCRdb recomputed calls from the PCR reads with MiXCR, one row per CDR3 protein. This table has 9,000 to 9,500 distinct CDR3 sequences, under 35% appearing once. This clonotype was counted between two and nine times. Its antigen is unknown.

The receptor was derived from a human donor in good health. V gene TRBV6-5 combines with J gene TRBJ2-7; TRBD1 is a possible D gene (6 bases). What was sequenced was CD4+ T cells from blood, cultured in vitro. Written as DNA, the CDR3 is TGTGCCAGCAGTTATCGCAGGGGATTGACGTCCTACGAGCAGTACTTC. It specifies CASSYRRGLTSYEQYF.